These T cell receptor beta chains were read from a single sample in a study of blood T cell repertoires in COVID-19. Here immunoSEQ multiplex PCR was the method, and the copy in TCRdb shows in-frame clones only, minus some. The sample lists about 360,000 clones; more than 75% were seen once. The sample taken for sequencing was peripheral blood. The receptors shown here come from a human donor with acute or convalescent COVID-19. The donor label of this sample is uncertain. Both conserved end residues are trimmed from each CDR3. Each record gives: V gene, CDR3 protein.

>TRBV4-1
ASSPGAPGELF
>TRBV2
ASSEVGQGRGYT
>TRBV19
ASSIGTNTDTQY
>TRBV12-3/TRBV12-4
ASSRFDEQY
>TRBV6-2/TRBV6-3
ASSFGQKETQY
>TRBV7-8
ASSSHGTTYNEQF
>TRBV2
ASSDHGLNEKLF
>TRBV7-2
ASSGRAGRQETQY
>TRBV20-1
SASKGNSGGGNTIY
>TRBV29-1
SVPGIGLTGELF
>TRBV7-8
ASSLEPDTGELF
>TRBV4-2
ASSQDAGNQPQH
>TRBV18
ASSPIRAGYQPQH
>TRBV29-1
SVRQENAVAF
>TRBV10-2
ASRSLRAGSPLH
>TRBV6-5
ASSPSGQGDYGYT
>TRBV2
ASLRYRNSPLH